This T cell receptor beta chain appears in the sequencing data of a study of cytomegalovirus exposure and HLA in healthy donors. Points from the study as a whole: A classifier reportedly called cytomegalovirus status with high sensitivity and specificity.

V was clipped by 5 bases and J by 1 base; unmatched bases: 16. Germline CDR1 reads SEHNR; CDR2 reads FQNEAQ (reference sequence). The CDR3 has 19 amino acids. PCR involved 60 Vbeta and 13 Jbeta primers. Sequencing used immunoSEQ multiplex PCR; TCRdb keeps in-frame clones, though not all of them. The table shows around 190,000 clones, with 80% occurring only once. A remark on this clone: Its target is not known.

The sequencing sample was made of PBMCs. J is TRBJ2-1 and V is TRBV7-9; TRBD2 matches 8 bases. This TCR was sampled from a man aged 40-49 years in good health and CMV-seronegative. In DNA, the CDR3 is TGTGCCAGCAGCCTAGGGGCGGGAGGTTCTCTTAGGTCCTACAATGAGCAGTTCTTC. Amino acids: CASSLGAGGSLRSYNEQFF.